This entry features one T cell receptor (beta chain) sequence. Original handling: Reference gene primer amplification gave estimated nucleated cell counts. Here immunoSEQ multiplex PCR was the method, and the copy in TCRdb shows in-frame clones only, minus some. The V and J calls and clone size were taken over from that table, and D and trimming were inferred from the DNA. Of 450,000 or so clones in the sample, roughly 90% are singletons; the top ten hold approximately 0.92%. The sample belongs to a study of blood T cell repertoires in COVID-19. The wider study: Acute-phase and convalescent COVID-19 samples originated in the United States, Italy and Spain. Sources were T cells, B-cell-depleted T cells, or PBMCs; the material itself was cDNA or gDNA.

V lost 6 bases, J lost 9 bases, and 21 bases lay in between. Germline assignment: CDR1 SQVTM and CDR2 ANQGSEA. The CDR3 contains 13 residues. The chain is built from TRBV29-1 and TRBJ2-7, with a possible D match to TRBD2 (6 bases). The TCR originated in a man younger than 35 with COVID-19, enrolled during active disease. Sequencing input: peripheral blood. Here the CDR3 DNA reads TGCAGCGTCATAGGGACTCAACACCGGGTGCAGTACTTC. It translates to CSVIGTQHRVQYF.